This TCR beta chain was identified in a study of patients and donors after allogeneic stem cell transplantation. TCRdb ran MiXCR on the RT-PCR reads and lists one entry per CDR3 protein. The sample yields roughly 960,000 distinct CDR3 sequences, approximately 19% seen once. Comments on this clonotype: At one of its ends the junction is not consistent with the germline gene, which may arise from a read error.

This CDR3 region has 14 residues. Germline V gene lookup returns CDR1 SGHAT and CDR2 FQNNGV. This receptor was taken from a human donor who was either an allogeneic HSCT recipient or a stem cell or donor lymphocyte infusion donor (not recorded which). It is not recorded whose cells these are; they may come from a transplant donor. The sequencing input was blood, either unsorted or a sorted T cell fraction (not recorded which). V and J are TRBV11-2 and TRBJ2-5; TRBD2 matches at 15 bases. The CDR3 nucleotides are TGTGCCAGCAGCGCGGGACTAGCGGGGGGCCAGTATAACTTC. Translating gives CASSAGLAGGQYNF.